This T cell receptor beta chain was found in a study of Ad26.COV2.S vaccination and SARS-CoV-2 variants (dated by TCRdb to about 2021). Concerning the study at large: Donors in the vaccine arm were drawn from COV1001, a phase I-IIa trial of Ad26.COV2.S in healthy adults that was multicentre, randomized, double-blind and placebo-controlled. Dosing of Ad26.COV2.S was intramuscular, at either 5x10^10 or 1x10^11 viral particles, delivered as one shot or as two shots spaced 56 days apart. TCRbeta repertoire sequencing was used to assess the specificity and breadth of SARS-CoV-2-reactive T cell receptors after Ad26.COV2.S vaccination. The TCR-sequenced set comprised approximately 32 samples: around 20 Ad26.COV2.S vaccine recipients, 5 placebo recipients and 8 SARS-CoV-2 convalescent individuals. Trial participants were randomized into five groups of five, in which low-dose or high-dose Ad26.COV2.S was given once or twice, or placebo was given on both occasions. Throughout the experiments and outcome assessment, investigators stayed blinded to trial group allocation.

The immunoSEQ Assay was the method used to sequence TCRbeta CDR3 regions. After extraction, genomic DNA underwent amplification by bias-controlled multiplex PCR, followed by high-throughput sequencing. As for how the authors treated the data: To quantify the absolute abundance of each unique TCRbeta CDR3 region, sequences were collapsed and filtered. T cell fraction was estimated by normalizing TCRbeta template counts to usable DNA, which was measured by amplifying reference genes present in all nucleated cells. Repertoire TCRs were annotated as SARS-CoV-2-specific by exact matching of V gene, CDR3 amino acid sequence and J gene to a known reactive TCR set. The reference SARS-CoV-2 TCR set came from MIRA and was filtered for enrichment in COVID-19-positive ImmuneCODE repertoires, removing public or cross-reactive TCRs. Drawing on the MIRA antigens, annotated TCRs were analysed further at the level of specific ORF or position within ORF. Breadth was defined as the number of annotated unique rearrangements divided by the total number of unique productive rearrangements, and depth was defined as the summed frequency of the annotated unique rearrangements. TCR breadth was compared between groups using two-sided Wilcoxon rank-sum tests. TCRdb carries this immuneACCESS record with in-frame sequences only. Its versions omit some clonotypes, under half of them owing to an unresolved V gene in the studies checked, with the rest unexplained. The DNA gave D and trimming, while V, J and clone size come from that table. Present in this sample are about 350,000 clones, around nine tenths of which were seen just once. 9.5% to 12% of the sample lies in the top ten.

Overall study results and their limits: According to the authors, total T cell responses may have been underestimated by the TCR breadth and depth analyses. Non-spike TCR breadth was comparable between vaccine and placebo recipients, consistent with the vaccine containing only spike. The study was not powered for comparison of responses between vaccine doses or regimens. Substantial breadth of spike-specific CD8+ and CD4+ T cell responses was reported after vaccination. Spike-specific TCR breadth was higher in Ad26.COV2.S recipients than in placebo recipients (P = 0.0014).

CDR1 LNHDA and CDR2 SQIVND are derived from the germline V gene (reference sequence). The CDR3 runs 12 amino acids, cysteine and phenylalanine included. The entry retains the CDR3 DNA only, 36 bases that are in frame from base 1. The V and J ends are trimmed by 7 bases and 3 bases, leaving 9 bases between them. On this clone itself: Its specific antigen is unknown. No quality values exist for individual bases; no much larger clone is one base distant.

In light of the paper, this sample's treatment or condition label describes: over 15 received Ad26.COV2.S at low or high dose, single or two shots; 5 received placebo; per-sample allocation not given. For vaccine and placebo recipients, repertoires were sequenced using samples collected on day 63 after the first injection. In Cohort 1b, around 23 adults aged 18-55 years were enrolled at a single site in Boston, USA, between 29 July and 7 August 2020. Ad26.COV2.S was a replication-incompetent adenovirus type 26 vector that expressed a prefusion-stabilized SARS-CoV-2 spike protein derived from the original Wuhan strain.

Sequencing was performed on peripheral blood, taken in a trial of Ad26.COV2.S vaccine versus placebo. This chain joins TRBV19 to TRBJ1-1; the D segment could be TRBD1, given 6 matching bases. The sequence was obtained from a person aged 18-65 years who received the Ad26.COV2.S COVID-19 vaccine or a placebo. Read as DNA, the sequence is TGTGCCAGTATCCACAGGGACACTGAAGCTTTCTTT. Translated, this gives CASIHRDTEAFF.